The present TCR beta chain was sequenced within a study of CD8 T cells in Susac syndrome. Study-level information: Treatment at blood withdrawal was none, corticosteroids, or intravenous immunoglobulin alone in Susac syndrome patients.

TCR beta sequencing covered blood CD8+ and CD4+ T cells. The V gene lost 6 bases and the J gene lost 3 bases, with 11 bases spanning the gap. Germline V gives CDR1 SNHLY, CDR2 FYNNEI. This CDR3 region has 13 residues. An amount of RNA that ranged from roughly 0.5 to 1 ug was reverse transcribed with random hexamers. immunoSEQ multiplex PCR amplified TCR beta CDR3 across 54 Vbeta, 13 Jbeta. TCRdb re-analysed the immunoSEQ multiplex PCR reads in MiXCR, keeping a single row per CDR3 protein. The data hold some 130,000 distinct CDR3 sequences, with roughly 94% observed a single time. The receptor was isolated from a human donor with Susac syndrome. The chain couples TRBV2 to TRBJ1-1, with D maybe TRBD1 (5 bases). Sequenced input: CD8+ T cells from PBMCs. The CDR3 DNA is TGTGCCAGCAGCGACAGATACCACACTGAAGCTTTCTTT. It encodes CASSDRYHTEAFF.